Listed below are T cell receptor beta chains from one sample, sequenced in a study of CD8+ T cells in alopecia areata. TCRdb's table, derived via immunoSEQ multiplex PCR, lists solely in-frame clones and lacks some. The sample yields 200,000 to 250,000 clones, roughly two fifths seen once. The material sequenced was CD4+ T cells sorted from blood, taken at approximately week 34, from a patient treated with tofacitinib. Source of these receptors: a human donor with alopecia areata. CDR3s leave out the opening cysteine and the closing phenylalanine or tryptophan. Fields, in order: J gene, V gene, CDR3 length, CDR3 protein.

TRBJ2-1 TRBV2 13 ASSASGGFYNEQF
TRBJ2-7 TRBV6-5 13 ASRGTQPVRYEQY
TRBJ2-7 TRBV6-5 11 ATSPSGGYEQY
TRBJ2-7 TRBV25-1 11 ASSELRPGQQY
TRBJ1-1 TRBV29-1 11 SVVEGPTPKAF
TRBJ2-7 TRBV4-1 13 ASSQGGGVTYEQY
TRBJ1-6 TRBV15 12 ATSRDWGDSPLH
TRBJ1-5 TRBV30 14 AWSPPSYASNQPQH
TRBJ2-1 TRBV2 10 ASSSVPNEQF
TRBJ2-4 TRBV2 12 ASSEALRPPGRY
TRBJ2-7 TRBV27 14 ASSSLDSLSSYEQY
TRBJ1-1 TRBV29-1 9 SVATYTEAF
TRBJ2-1 TRBV4-2 14 ASSPLKPETYDEQF
TRBJ2-1 TRBV9 11 ASSVTSFDEQF
TRBJ1-2 TRBV23-1 15 ASSESVEGSPRYGYT
TRBJ2-2 TRBV5-4 14 ASSILAGGVTGELF
TRBJ2-2 TRBV29-1 13 SIRSASANTGELF
TRBJ2-1 TRBV19 12 ASSPGTGEDEQF
TRBJ1-1 TRBV19 12 ASKQLVMNTEAF
TRBJ1-2 TRBV6-1 11 ASSAGDSYGYT
TRBJ2-2 TRBV4-1 14 ASSRWDRPFARELF
TRBJ2-3 TRBV30 13 AWSVTSGGGSPQY
TRBJ2-7 TRBV18 10 ASSPQGHEQY
TRBJ1-1 TRBV23-1 14 AKLGVGKTGNTEAF
TRBJ1-1 TRBV29-1 10 SVEDNTSEAF
TRBJ2-7 TRBV27 12 ASSRDRASYEQY
TRBJ2-2 TRBV30 11 AWSVWGPGELF
TRBJ1-6 TRBV30 11 AWEAGFGSPLH
TRBJ1-5 TRBV10-1 11 ASSEEGDQPQH
TRBJ2-1 TRBV25-1 14 ASSERVSGRYNEQF
TRBJ1-5 TRBV6-5 12 ASSYSKSNQPQH
TRBJ2-7 TRBV4-2 11 ASSLGTDGRQY
TRBJ2-7 TRBV2 13 ASSLMGQGAYEQY
TRBJ1-1 TRBV5-1 14 ASSLSPTGTYTEAF
TRBJ1-5 TRBV2 12 ASSVQGFNQPQH
TRBJ2-7 TRBV7-6 10 ASTPGSYEQY
TRBJ2-7 TRBV25-1 11 ASSESPVQGFI
TRBJ1-5 TRBV19 13 AGMRGRVSNQPQH
TRBJ1-1 TRBV30 13 AWSDPGTGGTEAF
TRBJ1-1 TRBV18 11 ASQTGVNTEAF
TRBJ2-6 TRBV11-1 14 ASSVDGYSGANVLT
TRBJ1-4 TRBV10-3 15 AISERGGGQGPEKLF
TRBJ2-1 TRBV7-9 14 ASRGPLAGDPNEQF
TRBJ1-1 TRBV10-3 12 AIREDGGNTEAF
TRBJ2-7 TRBV6-5 12 ASSSSPGSYEQY
TRBJ2-7 TRBV7-9 13 ASSAGRVQSYEQY
TRBJ2-7 TRBV18 13 ASSPPGVRSYEQY
TRBJ2-1 TRBV2 13 ASSEFLGLGPEQF
TRBJ1-2 TRBV18 13 ASSPRPQVDDGYT
TRBJ1-2 TRBV6-6 10 AITDRGYGYT
TRBJ1-5 TRBV7-2 12 ASSIARDARPQH
TRBJ2-5 TRBV7-2 12 ASSLNTGMETQY